This is a list of T cell receptor beta chains from one sample in a study of blood T cell repertoires in COVID-19. Some clones are missing from TCRdb's copy, which holds only in-frame ones; the method was immunoSEQ multiplex PCR. Of 280,000 or so clones listed, 87% are singletons. Sequencing was performed on PBMCs or T cells enriched from blood (not recorded which). The receptors were sampled from a woman aged 40 to 50 who had recovered from COVID-19. CDR3s include the opening cysteine and the closing phenylalanine or tryptophan. A D gene is named only where the DNA matches it firmly. The size field is filled for only some rows; it gives once, few, many or a size class.

v_gene	j_gene	len	abundance	d_gene	CDR3nt	CDR3aa
TRBV5-4	TRBJ1-2	18	NA	NA	TGTGCCAGCAGCTTTGGGCGGCACCTGGGGGCGTCAAACTATGGCTACACCTTC	CASSFGRHLGASNYGYTF
TRBV18	TRBJ1-2	15	NA	TRBD1	TGTGCCAGCTCCCCAATCGACAGGGTAATCTATGGCTACACCTTC	CASSPIDRVIYGYTF
TRBV24-1	TRBJ2-3	13	NA	NA	TGTGCCACCACAGCGGGTAACACAGATACGCAGTATTTT	CATTAGNTDTQYF
TRBV29-1	TRBJ2-5	14	NA	NA	TGCAGCGTTCGGACACAGGGTACGTGGGAGACCCAGTACTTC	CSVRTQGTWETQYF
TRBV5-6	TRBJ2-3	19	once	TRBD2	TGTGCCAGCAGCGAGAAGAGCGGGAGGTTCGGGCCCTCCACAGATACGCAGTATTTT	CASSEKSGRFGPSTDTQYF
TRBV28	TRBJ2-4	16	NA	NA	TGTGCCAGCAGTCGGACTTTGGGACTAGCCAAAAACATTCAGTACTTC	CASSRTLGLAKNIQYF
TRBV30	TRBJ2-1	19	NA	TRBD2	TGTGCCTGGAGTGTTCTGATAACGTTTGGGACTAGCGGGAACAATGAGCAGTTCTTC	CAWSVLITFGTSGNNEQFF
TRBV30	TRBJ1-6	17	NA	TRBD1	TGTGCCTGGGCACGACAGGGCAGCGGGTCCTATAATTCACCCCTCCACTTT	CAWARQGSGSYNSPLHF
TRBV27	TRBJ1-1	12	once	NA	TGTGCCAGCAGTTTATATCCCTCAGGATCTTTCTTT	CASSLYPSGSFF
TRBV18	TRBJ1-1	13	once	NA	TGTGCCAGCTCACCATCAGTGAACACTGAAGCTTTCTTT	CASSPSVNTEAFF
TRBV18	TRBJ2-5	16	NA	TRBD2	TGTGCCAGCTCCGATTTGGGACTAGCGGGAGAAGAGACCCAGTACTTC	CASSDLGLAGEETQYF
TRBV25-1	TRBJ2-3	13	NA	NA	TGTGCCTCCACCGAAAGGAGGGGAGATACGCAGTATTTT	CASTERRGDTQYF
TRBV28	TRBJ2-7	13	once	NA	TGTGCCAGCAGTACGACAGGTCCCTACGAGCAGTACTTC	CASSTTGPYEQYF
TRBV27	TRBJ2-7	14	NA	NA	TGTGCCAGCAGTCCACAGGGGAGGATCCGCGAGCAGTACTTC	CASSPQGRIREQYF
TRBV19	TRBJ1-5	15	NA	TRBD1	TGTGCCAGTAGTACGGACAGGGGTTACAATCAGCCCCAGCATTTT	CASSTDRGYNQPQHF
TRBV5-1	TRBJ2-2	15	once	NA	TGCGCCAGCAGCTTGGTGGCGGGGTCGACCGGGGAGCTGTTTTTT	CASSLVAGSTGELFF